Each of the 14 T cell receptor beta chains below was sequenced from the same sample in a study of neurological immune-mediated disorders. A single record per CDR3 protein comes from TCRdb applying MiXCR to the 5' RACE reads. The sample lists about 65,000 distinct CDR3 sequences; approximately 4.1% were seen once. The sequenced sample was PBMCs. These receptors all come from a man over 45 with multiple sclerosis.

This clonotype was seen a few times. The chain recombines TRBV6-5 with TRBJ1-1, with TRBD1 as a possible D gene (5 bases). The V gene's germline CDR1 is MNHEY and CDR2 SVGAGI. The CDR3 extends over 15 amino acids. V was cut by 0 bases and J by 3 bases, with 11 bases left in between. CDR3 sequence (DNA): TGTGCCAGCAGTTACTCGGGGGTGGGGGACACTGAAGCTTTCTTT. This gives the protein CASSYSGVGDTEAFF.

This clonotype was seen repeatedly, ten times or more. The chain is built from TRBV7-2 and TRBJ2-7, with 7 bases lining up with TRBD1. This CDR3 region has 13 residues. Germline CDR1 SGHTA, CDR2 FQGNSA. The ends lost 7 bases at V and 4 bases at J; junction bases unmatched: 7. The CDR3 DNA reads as TGTGCCAGCACCCGAGGGACAGATTACGAGCAGTACTTC. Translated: CASTRGTDYEQYF.

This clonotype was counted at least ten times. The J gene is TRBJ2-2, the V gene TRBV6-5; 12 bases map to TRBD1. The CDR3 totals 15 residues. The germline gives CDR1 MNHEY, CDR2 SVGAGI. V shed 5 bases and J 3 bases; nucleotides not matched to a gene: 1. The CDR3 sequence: CASSRDRGHTGELFF. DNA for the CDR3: TGTGCCAGCAGTAGGGACAGGGGGCACACCGGGGAGCTGTTTTTT.

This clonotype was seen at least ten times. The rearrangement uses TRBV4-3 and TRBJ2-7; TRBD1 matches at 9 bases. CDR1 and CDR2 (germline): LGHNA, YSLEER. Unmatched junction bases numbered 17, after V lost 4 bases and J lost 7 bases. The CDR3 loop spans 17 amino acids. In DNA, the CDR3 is TGCGCCAGCAGCCTAGTCTCCGGGGCACAGGGGGCAAGGGAGCAGTACTTC. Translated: CASSLVSGAQGAREQYF.

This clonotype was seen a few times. In DNA form, the CDR3 reads TGTGCCAGCAGCCTCCAGCAGACGTTCACTGAAGCTTTCTTT. Translation gives CASSLQQTFTEAFF. The chain couples TRBV14 to TRBJ1-1; no firm D call. The germline V gene encodes CDR1 SGHDN and CDR2 FVKESK. Trimming cost V 4 bases and J 4 bases, with 13 bases left between them. CDR3 length: 14 residues.

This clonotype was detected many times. CDR3 nucleotides: TGCGCCAGCAGCTTGGGAGGGACCAAGGTGGAGACCCAGTACTTC. Translation gives CASSLGGTKVETQYF. This rearrangement joins TRBV5-1 to TRBJ2-5; D is tentatively TRBD1 or TRBD2 (5 bases each). CDR3 length: 15 amino acids. The V end was cut by 0 bases, the J end by 5 bases, with 14 bases between. The germline CDR1 and CDR2 sequences are SGHRS and YFSETQ.

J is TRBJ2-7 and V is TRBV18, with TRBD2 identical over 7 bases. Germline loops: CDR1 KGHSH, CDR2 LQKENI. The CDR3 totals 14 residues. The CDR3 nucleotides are TGTGCCAACTCAGTTGGACGGCGGGGGAACGAGCAGTACGTC. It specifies CANSVGRRGNEQYV.

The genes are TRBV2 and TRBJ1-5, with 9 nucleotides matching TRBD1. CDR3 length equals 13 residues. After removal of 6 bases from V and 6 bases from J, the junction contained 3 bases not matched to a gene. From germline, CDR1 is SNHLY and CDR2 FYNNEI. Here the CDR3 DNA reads TGTGCCAGCAGCCGACAGGGGGGTCAGCCCCAGCATTTT. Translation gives CASSRQGGQPQHF.

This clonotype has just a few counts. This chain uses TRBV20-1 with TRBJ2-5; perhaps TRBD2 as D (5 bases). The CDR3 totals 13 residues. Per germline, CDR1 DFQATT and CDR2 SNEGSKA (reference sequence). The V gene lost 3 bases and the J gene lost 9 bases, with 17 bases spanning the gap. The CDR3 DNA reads TGCAGTGCTAGTGGTACTAGGGCGGTGGCCCAGTACTTC. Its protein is CSASGTRAVAQYF.

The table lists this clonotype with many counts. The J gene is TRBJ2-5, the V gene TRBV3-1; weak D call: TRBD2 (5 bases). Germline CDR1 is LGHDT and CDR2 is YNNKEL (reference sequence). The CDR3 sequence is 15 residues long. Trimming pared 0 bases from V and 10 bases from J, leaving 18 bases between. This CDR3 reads CASSQDAVGMRVQYF. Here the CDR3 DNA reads TGTGCCAGCAGCCAAGATGCTGTGGGGATGCGGGTCCAGTACTTC.

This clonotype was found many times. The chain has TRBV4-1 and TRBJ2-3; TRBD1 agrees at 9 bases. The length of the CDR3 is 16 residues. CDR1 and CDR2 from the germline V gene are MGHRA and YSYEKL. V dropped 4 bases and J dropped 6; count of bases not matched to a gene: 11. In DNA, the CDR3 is TGCGCCAGCAGCCGCAGGCGGGACAGGGTGGCTGATACGCAGTATTTT. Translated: CASSRRRDRVADTQYF.

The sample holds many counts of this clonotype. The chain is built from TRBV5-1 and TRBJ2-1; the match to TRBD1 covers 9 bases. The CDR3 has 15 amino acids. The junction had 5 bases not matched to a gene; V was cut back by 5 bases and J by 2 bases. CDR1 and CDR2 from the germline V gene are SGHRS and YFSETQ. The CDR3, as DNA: TGCGCCAGCAGAGCGGACAGGGGAACCTACAATGAGCAGTTCTTC. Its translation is CASRADRGTYNEQFF.

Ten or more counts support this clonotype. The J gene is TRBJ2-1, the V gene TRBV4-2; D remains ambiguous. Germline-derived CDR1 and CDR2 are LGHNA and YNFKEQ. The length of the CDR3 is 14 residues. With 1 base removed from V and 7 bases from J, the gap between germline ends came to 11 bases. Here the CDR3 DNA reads TGTGCCAGCAGCCAAGTTACGGGTTTTAATGAGCAGTTCTTC. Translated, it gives CASSQVTGFNEQFF.

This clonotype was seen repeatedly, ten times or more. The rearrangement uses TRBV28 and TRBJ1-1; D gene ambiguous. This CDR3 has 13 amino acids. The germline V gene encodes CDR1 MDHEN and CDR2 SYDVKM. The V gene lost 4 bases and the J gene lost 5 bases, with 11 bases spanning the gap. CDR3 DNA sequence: TGTGCCAGCAGTTCCCTATTTAGGACTGAAGCTTTCTTT. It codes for CASSSLFRTEAFF. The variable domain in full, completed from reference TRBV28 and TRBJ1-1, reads DVKVTQSSRYLVKRTGEKVFLECVQDMDHENMFWYRQDPGLGLRLIYFSYDVKMKEKGDIPEGYSVSREKKERFSLILESASTNQTSMYLCASSSLFRTEAFFGQGTRLTVV.